This T cell receptor (beta chain) emerged from a study of CXCR3-negative and CXCR3-positive naive CD8 T cells. For the study at large: Every library held about 1.5 +/- 0.3 million TRB reads, and the total came to about 135 million. Notes on the study in general: For naive cells, CXCR3-negative and CXCR3-positive subsets had similar TRBV-TRBJ usage; for memory cells, usage differed. Each naive subset displayed comparably high diversity, whereas memory CD8+ cells displayed much lower diversity.

Details on this clonotype: The antigen remains undetermined.

Germline CDR1 MNHEY, CDR2 SMNVEV (reference sequence). The CDR3 is made up of 16 amino acids. UMI-labeled 5' RACE yielded the TRB cDNA libraries. From the 5' RACE reads, TCRdb lists one entry per CDR3 protein and no DNA. The repertoire table contains 35,000 to 40,000 distinct CDR3 sequences. This sequence originates from a human donor in good health. Some clones in this sample may be carry-over from other donors' samples. Input material: memory CD8+ T cells from blood. V usage is TRBV27 and J usage is TRBJ2-1. The CDR3 spells CASSLSTGASYNEQFF.